This TCR beta chain derives from a study of T-cell memory formation after mild COVID-19 listed by TCRdb under 2021. With respect to the entire study: Most TCR sequence clusters were specific to one of the two donors. T-cell clones expanding and contracting after mild COVID-19 in two donors were tracked by longitudinal TCRalpha and TCRbeta repertoire sequencing. Two young, previously healthy adult volunteers, one female and one male, were included in the cohort.

TCRdb lists the instrument as Illumina NovaSeq 6000. Using 5'RACE with constant-segment primers, TCRalpha and TCRbeta cDNA libraries were constructed, with sample barcodes and unique molecular identifiers added in the process. Trizol reagent was used to extract RNA from every sample. Amplification of the libraries took two PCR steps, and the second step added a second sample barcode plus Illumina TruSeq adapters. Sequencing of the libraries was done on an Illumina NovaSeq, producing 2 x 150 bp paired-end reads. Under the source paper's analysis protocol: Demultiplexing of reads and collapsing into UMI-guided consensus sequences were performed with migec v1.2.7. Using mixcr v2.1.11, UMI consensuses were aligned to TRA and TRB V and J templates and then assembled into clonotypes. Clonotypes were classified as expanded or contracted when called significant by both edgeR and NoisET, with noise models trained on biological replicates. For edgeR calls, the cutoffs were a false discovery rate-adjusted p below 0.01 and a log2 fold-change threshold of 1. As an exploratory analysis of dynamics, max-normalized trajectories of the 1000 most abundant clonotypes were examined by PCA with hierarchical clustering. Separately sequenced CD4+ and CD8+ repertoires were used to assign the CD4 or CD8 phenotype of responding clones. The raw public reads went through TCRdb reprocessing: fastp at Q25, MiXCR clone calling, in-frame beta chains kept. Each entry merges the rows of one CDR3 protein and shows their most common DNA and genes. Here the V and J calls rest on TCRdb's processing, not on the authors' analysis. The sample data list about 320,000 distinct CDR3 sequences, and around 15% of these were observed just once. Over 20% of the sample goes to the ten largest clones.

Ficoll-Paque density gradient centrifugation was the method used to isolate PBMCs. Results the study describes overall, beyond this receptor: Balanced CD4/CD8 phenotypes were observed for clones contracting from day 15 to 85, whereas a bias towards CD4+ was observed for a second wave of clones expanding from day 15 to 37. SARS-CoV-2 specificity was not confirmed for the second-wave clones peaking on day 37. The study included only two mild cases, and larger cohorts that include severe cases with pre-infection samples were judged to be necessary. Contracting CD4+ clones were found mainly in CM and EM memory subsets, while CD8+ clones were enriched in EMRA. Some responding clones were detected in pre-infection memory, suggesting pre-existing cross-reactive memory T cells joined the SARS-CoV-2 response.

The table lists this clonotype with a few counts. It lacks a known antigen. No much larger clone exists at a distance of one base, and base qualities are not known. From cysteine to phenylalanine, the CDR3 is 13 amino acids long. Of the read, only the CDR3 DNA is kept; its 39 bases are in frame from base 1. From a lookup of the germline V gene, CDR1 and CDR2 are MGHRA and YSYEKL. The germline ends are 7 bases apart after V is trimmed by 0 bases and J by 4 bases. Here the chain combines TRBV4-1 and TRBJ2-7, and perhaps TRBD2 as D gene, on 5 matching bases. This sequence was found in a man between 18 and 29 years old who had mild COVID-19 (a few samples of this study predate the infection). The sample titles of this study are shuffled in the database, so cell type and time point are left out; the donor was told from shared clones. The sequencing input was PBMCs or a T cell subset sorted from them (not recorded which). The bases are TGCGCCAGCAGCCAAGAAAGCGGATACGAGCAGTACTTC. Translated, this gives CASSQESGYEQYF.